This section outlines one T cell receptor (beta chain) sequence together with its context. This sample stems from a study of tumour-infiltrating T cells in Burkitt lymphoma. For the study at large: Repertoire clonality predicted overall and progression-free survival.

This CDR3 region has 14 residues. The germline V gene has CDR1 SEHNR and CDR2 FQNEAQ (reference sequence). The J segment lost 8 bases and the V segment lost 4 bases, leaving 8 bases of the junction unmatched. The assay was immunoSEQ multiplex PCR, and TCRdb's table has in-frame clones only and misses some. The data contain 13,000 or so clones, about 85% of them singletons. The clonotype comes from a human donor with diffuse large B-cell lymphoma. The rearrangement uses TRBV7-9 and TRBJ1-2; 9 bases agree with TRBD1. The specimen was tumor tissue. In nucleotides, the CDR3 is TGTGCCAGCAGCTGGGTGGGGACAGGGCACGGCTACACCTTC. Translated, it gives CASSWVGTGHGYTF.